The sequence of this T cell receptor beta chain was determined in a study of blood T cells in healthy people across ages. Overall study results and limits: Measured against age, TCR beta diversity per million T cells decreased in a roughly linear manner.

The V and J ends lost 6 bases and 0 bases respectively, with 9 bases between them. CDR3 length equals 14 residues. Germline CDR1 and CDR2: ENHRY and SYGVKD. Then a second PCR, running roughly 7 to 11 cycles, was carried out with a sample-barcoded 5' primer and a J-beta primer mix. TCRdb re-called the 5' RACE reads with MiXCR, one entry per CDR3 protein. The table records fewer than 2,000,000 distinct CDR3 sequences, almost 35% of them present only once. About this clonotype: The antigen is undetermined.

The chain is built from TRBV10-3 and TRBJ1-5; no firm D call. This receptor was taken from a woman aged 30 to 39 in good health. What was sequenced was blood. Here the CDR3 DNA reads TGTGCCATCAGCAAACTAGGTAGCAATCAGCCCCAGCATTTT. Its protein is CAISKLGSNQPQHF.